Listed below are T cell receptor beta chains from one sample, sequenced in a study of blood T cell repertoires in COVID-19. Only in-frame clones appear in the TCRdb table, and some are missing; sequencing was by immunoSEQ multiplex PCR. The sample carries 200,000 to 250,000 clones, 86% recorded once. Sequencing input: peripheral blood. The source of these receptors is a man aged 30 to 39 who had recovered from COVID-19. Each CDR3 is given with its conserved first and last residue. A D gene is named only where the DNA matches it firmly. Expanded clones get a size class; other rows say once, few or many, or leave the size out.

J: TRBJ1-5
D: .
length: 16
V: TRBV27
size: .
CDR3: CASRLRGGAGNQPQHF
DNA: TGTGCCAGCAGACTAAGGGGGGGGGCTGGCAATCAGCCCCAGCATTTT

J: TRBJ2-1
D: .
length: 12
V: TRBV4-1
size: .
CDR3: CASSPSSSEQFF
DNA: TGCGCCAGCAGCCCCTCTAGTTCCGAGCAGTTCTTC

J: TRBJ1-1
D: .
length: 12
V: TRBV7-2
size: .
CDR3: CASSLSTGNTFF
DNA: TGTGCCAGCAGCTTGTCTACAGGGAATACTTTCTTT

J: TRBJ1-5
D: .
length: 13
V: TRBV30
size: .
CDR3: CAWSLQGMQPQHF
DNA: TGTGCCTGGAGTTTGCAGGGAATGCAGCCCCAGCATTTT

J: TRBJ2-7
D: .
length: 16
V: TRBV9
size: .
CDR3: CASSNKDRDTFYEQYF
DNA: TGTGCCAGCAGCAATAAAGACCGAGACACCTTCTACGAGCAGTACTTC

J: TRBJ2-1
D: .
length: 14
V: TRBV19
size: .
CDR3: CASSLRGSYNEQFF
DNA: TGTGCCAGTAGCCTAAGGGGGTCCTACAATGAGCAGTTCTTC

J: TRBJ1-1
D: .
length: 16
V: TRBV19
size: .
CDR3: CASSRSGPKKNTEAFF
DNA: TGTGCCAGTTCGCGGTCAGGGCCAAAGAAGAACACTGAAGCTTTCTTT

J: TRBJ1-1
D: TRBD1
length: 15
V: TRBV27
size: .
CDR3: CASRLGGQGFSEAFF
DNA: TGTGCCAGCAGACTCGGAGGACAGGGTTTCTCTGAAGCTTTCTTT

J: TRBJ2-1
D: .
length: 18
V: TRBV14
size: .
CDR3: CASSHDPYPGEKANEQFF
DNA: TGTGCCAGCAGCCATGACCCTTACCCGGGGGAAAAAGCCAATGAGCAGTTCTTC

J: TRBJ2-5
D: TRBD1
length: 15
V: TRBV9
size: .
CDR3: CASSATGGRMETQYF
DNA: TGTGCCAGCAGCGCGACAGGGGGCAGGATGGAGACCCAGTACTTC

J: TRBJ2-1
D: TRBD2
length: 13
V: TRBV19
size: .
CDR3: CASTDAPGGRQFF
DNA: TGTGCCAGTACCGACGCCCCGGGGGGGAGGCAGTTCTTC

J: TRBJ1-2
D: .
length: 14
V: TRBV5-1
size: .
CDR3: CASSLAGIAYGYTF
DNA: TGCGCCAGCAGCTTGGCAGGGATTGCGTATGGCTACACCTTC

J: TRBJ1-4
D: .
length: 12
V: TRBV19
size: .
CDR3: CASSFAEEKLFF
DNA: TGTGCCAGTAGTTTCGCGGAGGAAAAACTGTTTTTT

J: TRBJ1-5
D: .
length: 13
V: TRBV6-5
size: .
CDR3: CASSSQFNQPQHF
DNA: TGTGCCAGCAGTTCCCAGTTCAATCAGCCCCAGCATTTT

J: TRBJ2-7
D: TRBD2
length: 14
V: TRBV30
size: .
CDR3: CAWSVIGGSYEQYF
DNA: TGTGCCTGGAGTGTGATCGGGGGGTCCTACGAGCAGTACTTC

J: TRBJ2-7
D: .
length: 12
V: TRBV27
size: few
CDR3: CASSFGGYEQYF
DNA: TGTGCCAGCAGTTTCGGCGGCTACGAGCAGTACTTC

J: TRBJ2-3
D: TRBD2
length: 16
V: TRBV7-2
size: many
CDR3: CASSLGGGRGTDTQYF
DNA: TGTGCCAGCAGCTTAGGGGGGGGGAGAGGCACAGATACGCAGTATTTT

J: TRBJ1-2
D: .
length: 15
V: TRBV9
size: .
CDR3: CASSVEVSGNYGYTF
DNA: TGTGCCAGCAGCGTAGAGGTATCGGGGAACTATGGCTACACCTTC

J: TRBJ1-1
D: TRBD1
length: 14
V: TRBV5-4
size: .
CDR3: CASSFWTGITEAFF
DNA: TGTGCCAGCAGCTTTTGGACAGGGATCACTGAAGCTTTCTTT

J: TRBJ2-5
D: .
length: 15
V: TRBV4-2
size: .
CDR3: CASSQDQRLQETQYF
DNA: TGTGCCAGCAGCCAAGATCAGCGACTACAAGAGACCCAGTACTTC

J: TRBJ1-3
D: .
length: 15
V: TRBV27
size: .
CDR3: CANHLTGSSGNTIYF
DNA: TGTGCCAACCATTTAACAGGCAGCTCTGGAAACACCATATATTTT

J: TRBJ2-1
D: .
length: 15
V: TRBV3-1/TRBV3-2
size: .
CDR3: CASSQALRSGNEQFF
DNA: TGTGCCAGCAGCCAAGCCCTGAGGTCGGGCAATGAGCAGTTCTTC

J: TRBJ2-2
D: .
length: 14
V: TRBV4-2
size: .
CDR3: CASSQEVATGELFF
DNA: TGTGCCAGCAGCCAAGAAGTGGCCACCGGGGAGCTGTTTTTT

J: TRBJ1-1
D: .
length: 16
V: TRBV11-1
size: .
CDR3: CASSLGGPVGGTEAFF
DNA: TGTGCCAGCAGCTTGGGGGGTCCGGTCGGCGGCACTGAAGCTTTCTTT

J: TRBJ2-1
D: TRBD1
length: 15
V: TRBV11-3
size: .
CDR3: CASSAGQGLHNEQFF
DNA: TGTGCCAGCAGCGCGGGACAGGGGCTACACAATGAGCAGTTCTTC

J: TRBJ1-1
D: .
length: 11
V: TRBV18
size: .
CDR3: CASSQPTEAFF
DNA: TGTGCCAGCTCACAGCCGACTGAAGCTTTCTTT

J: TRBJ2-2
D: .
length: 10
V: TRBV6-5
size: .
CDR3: CATDTGELFF
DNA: TGTGCCACCGACACCGGGGAGCTGTTTTTT

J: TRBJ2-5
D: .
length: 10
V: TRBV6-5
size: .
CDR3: CGEVKETQYF
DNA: TGTGGGGAGGTGAAAGAGACCCAGTACTTC

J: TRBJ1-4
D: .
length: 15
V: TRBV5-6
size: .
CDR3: CASSPRQSPREKLFF
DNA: TGTGCCAGCAGCCCTAGACAGTCCCCCCGGGAAAAACTGTTTTTT

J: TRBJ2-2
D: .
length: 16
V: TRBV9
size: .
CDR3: CASSALSAPSPGELFF
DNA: TGTGCCAGCAGCGCCCTTAGTGCCCCGTCCCCCGGGGAGCTGTTTTTT

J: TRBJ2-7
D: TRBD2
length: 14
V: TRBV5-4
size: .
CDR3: CASSLWTSGGWLYF
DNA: TGTGCCAGCAGCTTATGGACTAGCGGGGGATGGTTGTACTTC

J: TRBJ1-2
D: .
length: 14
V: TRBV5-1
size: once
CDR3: CASSSGGANYGYTF
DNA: TGCGCCAGCAGCTCCGGAGGGGCAAACTATGGCTACACCTTC

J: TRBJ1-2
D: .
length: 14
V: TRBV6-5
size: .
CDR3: CASSQTQGSYGYTF
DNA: TGTGCCAGCAGTCAGACCCAGGGGTCGTATGGCTACACCTTC

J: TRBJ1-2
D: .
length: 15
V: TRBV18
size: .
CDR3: CASSPPFPDFYGYTF
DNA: TGTGCCAGCTCACCACCTTTCCCAGATTTCTATGGCTACACCTTC

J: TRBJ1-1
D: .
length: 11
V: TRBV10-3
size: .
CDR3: CAISLDGEAFF
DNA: TGTGCCATCAGCCTAGACGGTGAAGCTTTCTTT

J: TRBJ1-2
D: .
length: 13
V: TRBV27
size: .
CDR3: CASSSGGLGGYTF
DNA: TGTGCCAGCAGTTCAGGCGGACTGGGAGGCTACACCTTC

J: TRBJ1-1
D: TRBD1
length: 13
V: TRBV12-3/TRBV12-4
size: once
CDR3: CASSYRTGGVAFF
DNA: TGTGCCAGCAGTTACAGGACAGGGGGCGTTGCTTTCTTT

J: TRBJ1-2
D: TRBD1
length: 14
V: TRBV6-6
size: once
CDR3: CASSYGQGEYGYTF
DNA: TGTGCCAGCAGTTACGGGCAGGGGGAATATGGCTACACCTTC

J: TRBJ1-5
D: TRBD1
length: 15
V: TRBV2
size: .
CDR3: CASSPDRGGNQPQHF
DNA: TGTGCCAGCAGTCCGGACAGGGGAGGCAATCAGCCCCAGCATTTT

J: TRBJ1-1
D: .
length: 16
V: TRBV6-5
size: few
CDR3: CASSYSIRRGIAEAFF
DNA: TGTGCCAGCAGTTACTCGATCCGTAGGGGAATTGCTGAAGCTTTCTTT

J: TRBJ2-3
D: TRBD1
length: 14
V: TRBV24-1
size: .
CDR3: CATSDPTGDQPQYF
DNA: TGTGCCACCAGTGATCCGACAGGGGATCAGCCCCAGTATTTT